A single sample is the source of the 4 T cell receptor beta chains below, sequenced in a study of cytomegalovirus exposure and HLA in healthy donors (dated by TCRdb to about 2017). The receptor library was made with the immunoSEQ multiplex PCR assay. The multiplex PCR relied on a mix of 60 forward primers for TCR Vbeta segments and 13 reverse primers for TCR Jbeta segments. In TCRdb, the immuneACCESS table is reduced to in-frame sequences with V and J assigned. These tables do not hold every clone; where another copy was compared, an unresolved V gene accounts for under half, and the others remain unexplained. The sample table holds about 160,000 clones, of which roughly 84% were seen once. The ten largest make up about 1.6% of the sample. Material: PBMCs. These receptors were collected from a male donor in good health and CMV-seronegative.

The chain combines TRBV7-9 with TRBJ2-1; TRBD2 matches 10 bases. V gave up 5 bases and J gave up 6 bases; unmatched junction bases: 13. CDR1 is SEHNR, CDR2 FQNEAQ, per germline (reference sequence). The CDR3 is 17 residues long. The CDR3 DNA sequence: TGTGCCAGCAGCAAAAGCCAAGCTAGCGGGGGAGGCAATGAGCAGTTCTTC. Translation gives CASSKSQASGGGNEQFF. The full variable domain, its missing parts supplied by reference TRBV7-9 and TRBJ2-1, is DTGVSQNPRHKITKRGQNVTFRCDPISEHNRLYWYRQTLGQGPEFLTYFQNEAQLEKSRLLSDRFSAERPKGSFSTLEIQRTEQGDSAMYLCASSKSQASGGGNEQFFGPGTRLTVL.

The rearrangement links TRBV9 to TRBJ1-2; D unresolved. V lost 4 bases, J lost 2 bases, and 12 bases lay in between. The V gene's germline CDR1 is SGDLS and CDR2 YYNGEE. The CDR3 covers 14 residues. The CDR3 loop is CASSPGERNYGYTF. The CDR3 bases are TGTGCCAGCAGCCCCGGGGAACGGAACTATGGCTACACCTTC.

CDR3 amino acids: CASSYGGISGNTIYF. The DNA of the CDR3 is TGTGCCAGCAGTTACGGCGGAATCTCTGGAAACACCATATATTTT. The chain joins TRBV6-5 to TRBJ1-3; D is unclear. Germline V gene data show CDR1 as MNHEY and CDR2 as SVGAGI. There are 15 residues in the CDR3. Trimming pared 2 bases from V and 0 bases from J, leaving 8 bases between.

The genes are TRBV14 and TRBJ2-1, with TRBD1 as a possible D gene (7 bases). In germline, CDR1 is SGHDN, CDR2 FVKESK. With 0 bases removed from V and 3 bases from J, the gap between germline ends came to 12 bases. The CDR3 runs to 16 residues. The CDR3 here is CASSQDPRGVYNEQFF. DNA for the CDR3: TGTGCCAGCAGCCAAGATCCCAGGGGGGTCTACAATGAGCAGTTCTTC.